This entry is about one T cell receptor (beta chain). The CDR3 has 15 residues. CDR1 is SGHTS and CDR2 is YDEGEE in the germline V gene. V lost 0 bases, J lost 4 bases, and 13 bases lay in between. This specimen comes from a study of blood T cell repertoires in COVID-19. The assay was immunoSEQ multiplex PCR, and TCRdb's table has in-frame clones only and misses some. The profile shows under 70,000 clones, more than 75% of them singletons. V is TRBV5-8 and J is TRBJ1-2, with a possible D match to TRBD1 (5 bases). Input material: peripheral blood. The source of this sequence is a woman under 30 with acute or convalescent COVID-19. The CDR3 bases are TGTGCCAGCAGCTTGGAAAGACAGAGTTCCTATGGCTACACCTTC. Translating it yields CASSLERQSSYGYTF.